These 25 T cell receptor beta chains were sequenced from one sample in a study of glioma-infiltrating T cells after dendritic cell vaccination. The method was immunoSEQ multiplex PCR; TCRdb's version includes in-frame clones alone and lacks a portion of them. The sample has about 38,000 clones, about 80% seen once. Sequences were derived from blood, sampled before dendritic cell vaccination. The receptors derive from a human donor with glioblastoma.

This clone was observed once. The rearrangement uses TRBV9 and TRBJ1-1, with unresolved D. The CDR3 extends over 13 amino acids. The ends were cut back, 4 bases at V and 0 bases at J, with 7 bases in the middle. CDR1 SGDLS and CDR2 YYNGEE come from the germline V gene. The CDR3: CASSPHMNTEAFF. CDR3 DNA: TGTGCCAGCAGCCCGCACATGAACACTGAAGCTTTCTTT.

This clone was counted at least ten times. This sequence joins TRBV10-3 and TRBJ1-1; TRBD1 aligns across 9 bases. Germline V gives CDR1 ENHRY, CDR2 SYGVKD. The CDR3 length is 14 residues. V was clipped by 6 bases and J by 7 bases; unmatched bases: 9. CDR3 loop: CAISPAQGALEAFF. The CDR3 region has the DNA TGTGCCATCAGCCCAGCACAGGGGGCTCTTGAAGCTTTCTTT.

This clone came up once. The chain has TRBV11-3 and TRBJ1-3, with D possibly matching TRBD1 (6 bases). The CDR3 runs 13 residues. Germline CDR1 and CDR2: SGHNT and YENEEA. Trimming took off 7 bases at V and 4 bases at J, with 11 bases between the two ends. The CDR3: CASKFDRGNTIYF. In DNA, the CDR3 is TGTGCCAGCAAATTTGACAGGGGAAACACCATATATTTT.

Here the CDR3 DNA reads TGTGCCAGCAGCTTAAGACAGGACCTAATGTATGGCTACACCTTC. The encoded protein is CASSLRQDLMYGYTF. The rearrangement links TRBV7-8 to TRBJ1-2, with D possibly being TRBD1 (6 bases). The CDR3 has 15 residues. V lost 2 bases and J lost 5, with 15 bases in between. The germline V gene has CDR1 SGHVS and CDR2 FQNEAQ.

This chain joins TRBV6-5 and TRBJ1-5; the match to TRBD1 covers 7 bases. Germline V gives CDR1 MNHEY, CDR2 SVGAGI. The CDR3 totals 13 residues. Trimming at V came to 5 bases and at J to 4 bases, leaving 2 bases not matched to a gene. The CDR3 is CASSKDRNQPQHF. DNA of the CDR3: TGTGCCAGCAGTAAGGACAGGAATCAGCCCCAGCATTTT.

The chain joins TRBV19 to TRBJ2-1; 16 bases map to TRBD2. Germline V gene data show CDR1 as LNHDA and CDR2 as SQIVND (reference sequence). This CDR3 is 18 amino acids long. With 7 bases clipped from V and 1 base from J, the junction kept 7 bases outside the gene matches. The CDR3 loop reads CASMPGLAGGRSYNEQFF. The CDR3, as DNA: TGTGCCAGTATGCCGGGACTAGCGGGGGGGCGGTCCTACAATGAGCAGTTCTTC.

The rearrangement joins TRBV23-1 to TRBJ2-7; a weak D match, TRBD1 (5 bases). TRBV23-1 has ORF status, its function being uncertain. The CDR3 totals 15 residues. Trimming pared 3 bases from V and 5 bases from J, leaving 17 bases between. The CDR3 reads CASSHPARVGDEQYF. The CDR3 nucleotides read TGCGCCAGCAGTCATCCGGCCAGGGTAGGTGACGAGCAGTACTTC.

This clone was counted between two and nine times. Here the CDR3 reads CASSIKTDFPGQGAYGYTF. The CDR3 DNA sequence: TGTGCCAGTAGTATCAAGACAGACTTCCCGGGACAGGGGGCATATGGCTACACCTTC. The chain links TRBV19 to TRBJ1-2; 12 bases map to TRBD1. CDR1 is LNHDA and CDR2 is SQIVND in the germline V gene (reference sequence). J gave up 5 bases and V 3 bases, and 16 bases lay outside the gene matches. This CDR3 has 19 amino acids.

The chain links TRBV5-1 to TRBJ2-7; the D gene is possibly TRBD1 (6 bases). V lost 3 bases, J lost 6 bases, and 16 bases lay in between. CDR1 is SGHRS, CDR2 YFSETQ, per germline. The CDR3 is made up of 14 amino acids. CDR3 residues: CASSSQSTGTEQYF. The CDR3 bases are TGCGCCAGCAGCTCACAATCGACAGGCACCGAGCAGTACTTC.

This chain uses TRBV5-5 with TRBJ1-6, with D possibly matching TRBD1 (6 bases). The V gene's germline CDR1 is SGHKS and CDR2 YYEKEE (reference sequence). Trimming took 1 base from V and 10 from J, leaving 9 bases between them. The CDR3 extends over 13 amino acids. CDR3 nucleotide sequence: TGTGCCAGCAGCTTGTACAGGGAATCACCCCTCCACTTT. Translating gives CASSLYRESPLHF. Together with reference TRBV5-5 and TRBJ1-6, the CDR3 gives the full variable domain: DAGVTQSPTHLIKTRGQQVTLRCSPISGHKSVSWYQQVLGQGPQFIFQYYEKEERGRGNFPDRFSARQFPNYSSELNVNALLLGDSALYLCASSLYRESPLHFGNGTRLTVT.

The chain joins TRBV6-5 to TRBJ1-1; D remains ambiguous. The CDR3 consists of 12 residues. V was pared by 5 bases and J by 8 bases, with 12 bases between. The germline CDR1 and CDR2 sequences are MNHEY and SVGAGI. CDR3 protein: CASSPRDYEAFF. DNA of the CDR3: TGTGCCAGCAGTCCCCGGGATTACGAAGCTTTCTTT.

The V gene is TRBV18, the J gene TRBJ1-2; the match to TRBD1 covers 7 bases. Germline V gene sequence: CDR1 KGHSH, CDR2 LQKENI. The CDR3 runs 13 residues. Germline trimming cut 3 bases from V and 3 bases from J; bases unmatched to any gene: 1. The CDR3: CASSPTGDYGYTF. CDR3 nucleotide sequence: TGTGCCAGCTCACCTACAGGGGACTATGGCTACACCTTC. Drawing the rest from reference TRBV18 and TRBJ1-2, the complete variable domain is NAGVMQNPRHLVRRRGQEARLRCSPMKGHSHVYWYRQLPEEGLKFMVYLQKENIIDESGMPKERFSAEFPKEGPSILRIQQVVRGDSAAYFCASSPTGDYGYTFGSGTRLTVV.

This clone was recorded a few times. This chain joins TRBV5-4 and TRBJ2-3, with a weak D call TRBD1 (6 bases). V dropped 1 base and J dropped 4 bases, with 16 bases sitting between them. Germline CDR1 is SGHNT and CDR2 is YYREEE (reference sequence). The CDR3 consists of 16 residues. The CDR3: CASSLFRGAEADTQYF. Written as DNA, the CDR3 is TGTGCCAGCAGCTTGTTCAGGGGCGCGGAGGCAGATACGCAGTATTTT.

This clone turned up a few times. This chain links TRBV4-1 with TRBJ2-2; 7 nucleotides match TRBD1. Germline CDR1 is MGHRA and CDR2 is YSYEKL. The junction had 6 bases not matched to a gene; V was cut back by 3 bases and J by 5 bases. CDR3 length: 15 residues. The chain's CDR3 is CASSHTGAQTGELFF. The CDR3 DNA follows: TGCGCCAGCAGCCATACAGGGGCGCAGACCGGGGAGCTGTTTTTT.

V is TRBV30 and J is TRBJ2-7, with TRBD1 identical over 7 bases. Germline CDR1 reads GTSNPN; CDR2 reads SVGIG (reference sequence). CDR3 length: 13 residues. V dropped 4 bases and J dropped 7; count of bases not matched to a gene: 10. DNA of the CDR3: TGTGCCTGGACCAGGGGGTTAGGTGGGGAGCAGTACTTC. It specifies CAWTRGLGGEQYF.

This rearrangement joins TRBV4-1 to TRBJ1-1; a weak D match, TRBD1 (6 bases). Per germline, CDR1 MGHRA and CDR2 YSYEKL. This CDR3 comprises 17 residues. V lost 2 bases to trimming and J lost 0 bases, with 16 bases between them. The CDR3 loop is CASSQFTSDSLNTEAFF. The CDR3 DNA follows: TGCGCCAGCAGCCAATTTACATCGGACAGTCTGAACACTGAAGCTTTCTTT.

The chain recombines TRBV13 with TRBJ2-5, with a weak D call TRBD1 (5 bases). The J call could be wrong; TRBJ2-7 is a better fit for the DNA end. The length of the CDR3 is 13 residues. From germline, CDR1 is PRHDT and CDR2 FYEKMQ (reference sequence). For the CDR3, the DNA is TGTGCCAGCAGCGACAGAGACGCCTACGAGCAGTACTTC. It is translated as CASSDRDAYEQYF.

This chain uses TRBV7-2 with TRBJ2-4; 8 positions agree with TRBD1. Germline CDR1 and CDR2: SGHTA and FQGNSA. The CDR3 loop spans 16 amino acids. The V gene end was trimmed by 8 bases and the J gene end by 6 bases; junction bases not matched to a gene: 15. The CDR3 DNA follows: TGTGCCAGCGGATCCCCCGCGGACAGGGTAGGAAACATTCAGTACTTC. Protein sequence: CASGSPADRVGNIQYF.

The chain couples TRBV6-1 to TRBJ2-5, with D possibly TRBD1 on 6 matching bases. The V gene's germline CDR1 is MNHNS and CDR2 SASEGT. V gave up 1 base and J gave up 3 bases, with 15 bases separating them. This CDR3 has 16 amino acids. CDR3 DNA sequence: TGTGCCAGCAGTGAAGTCGGGACATGGAAAGAAGAGACCCAGTACTTC. Its translation is CASSEVGTWKEETQYF.

The sample holds a few counts of this clone. This sequence joins TRBV7-3 and TRBJ1-1; D perhaps matches TRBD1 (6 bases). The CDR3 consists of 15 residues. The germline V gene encodes CDR1 SGHTA and CDR2 FQGTGA. V dropped 5 bases and J dropped 5 bases, with 18 bases sitting between them. This CDR3 is CASSQDWGLGTEAFF. The CDR3 DNA sequence: TGTGCCAGCAGCCAAGATTGGGGGCTGGGGACTGAAGCTTTCTTT.

The V call is TRBV9, the J call TRBJ1-2; unclear D gene. Germline-derived CDR1 and CDR2 are SGDLS and YYNGEE. The V and J ends lost 0 bases and 1 base respectively, with 10 bases between them. The CDR3 spans 15 residues. CDR3 loop: CASSVGQNLNYGYTF. CDR3 DNA: TGTGCCAGCAGCGTAGGCCAGAACCTTAACTATGGCTACACCTTC.

The gene calls are TRBV7-8 and TRBJ2-3; 9 bases line up with TRBD2. The CDR3 runs to 17 residues. The ends lost 2 bases at V and 5 bases at J; junction bases unmatched: 11. Germline CDR1 reads SGHVS; CDR2 reads FQNEAQ. The CDR3, as DNA: TGTGCCAGCAGCTTATTGGTCGCGGGGGGGCTTGGAGATACGCAGTATTTT. This codes for CASSLLVAGGLGDTQYF.

The chain joins TRBV28 to TRBJ2-2; D is unresolved. There are 17 residues in the CDR3. Trimming stripped 5 bases from V and 3 bases from J, with 19 bases between. CDR1 is MDHEN, CDR2 SYDVKM, per germline. The CDR3 nucleotides are TGTGCCAGCAGTCTCCCCGAGGTTGACGAGTACACCGGGGAGCTGTTTTTT. Encoded protein: CASSLPEVDEYTGELFF.

The CDR3 DNA follows: TGTGCCAGCAGAGACAGAGTCTATGGCTACACCTTC. As protein: CASRDRVYGYTF. This sequence joins TRBV6-6 and TRBJ1-2, with a weak D call TRBD1 (5 bases). The CDR3 is 12 residues long. Trimming took 6 bases from V and 4 from J, leaving 9 bases between them. The germline V gene has CDR1 MNHNY and CDR2 SVGAGI (reference sequence).

This chain links TRBV4-2 with TRBJ2-3; the D gene is possibly TRBD2 (6 bases). Germline V gene sequence: CDR1 LGHNA, CDR2 YNFKEQ. Trimming left V 4 bases short and J 6 bases short, with 23 bases between. The CDR3 has 17 residues. CDR3: CASSRVEGSGLVDTQYF. DNA for the CDR3: TGTGCCAGCAGCCGAGTAGAGGGTAGCGGACTTGTGGATACGCAGTATTTT.